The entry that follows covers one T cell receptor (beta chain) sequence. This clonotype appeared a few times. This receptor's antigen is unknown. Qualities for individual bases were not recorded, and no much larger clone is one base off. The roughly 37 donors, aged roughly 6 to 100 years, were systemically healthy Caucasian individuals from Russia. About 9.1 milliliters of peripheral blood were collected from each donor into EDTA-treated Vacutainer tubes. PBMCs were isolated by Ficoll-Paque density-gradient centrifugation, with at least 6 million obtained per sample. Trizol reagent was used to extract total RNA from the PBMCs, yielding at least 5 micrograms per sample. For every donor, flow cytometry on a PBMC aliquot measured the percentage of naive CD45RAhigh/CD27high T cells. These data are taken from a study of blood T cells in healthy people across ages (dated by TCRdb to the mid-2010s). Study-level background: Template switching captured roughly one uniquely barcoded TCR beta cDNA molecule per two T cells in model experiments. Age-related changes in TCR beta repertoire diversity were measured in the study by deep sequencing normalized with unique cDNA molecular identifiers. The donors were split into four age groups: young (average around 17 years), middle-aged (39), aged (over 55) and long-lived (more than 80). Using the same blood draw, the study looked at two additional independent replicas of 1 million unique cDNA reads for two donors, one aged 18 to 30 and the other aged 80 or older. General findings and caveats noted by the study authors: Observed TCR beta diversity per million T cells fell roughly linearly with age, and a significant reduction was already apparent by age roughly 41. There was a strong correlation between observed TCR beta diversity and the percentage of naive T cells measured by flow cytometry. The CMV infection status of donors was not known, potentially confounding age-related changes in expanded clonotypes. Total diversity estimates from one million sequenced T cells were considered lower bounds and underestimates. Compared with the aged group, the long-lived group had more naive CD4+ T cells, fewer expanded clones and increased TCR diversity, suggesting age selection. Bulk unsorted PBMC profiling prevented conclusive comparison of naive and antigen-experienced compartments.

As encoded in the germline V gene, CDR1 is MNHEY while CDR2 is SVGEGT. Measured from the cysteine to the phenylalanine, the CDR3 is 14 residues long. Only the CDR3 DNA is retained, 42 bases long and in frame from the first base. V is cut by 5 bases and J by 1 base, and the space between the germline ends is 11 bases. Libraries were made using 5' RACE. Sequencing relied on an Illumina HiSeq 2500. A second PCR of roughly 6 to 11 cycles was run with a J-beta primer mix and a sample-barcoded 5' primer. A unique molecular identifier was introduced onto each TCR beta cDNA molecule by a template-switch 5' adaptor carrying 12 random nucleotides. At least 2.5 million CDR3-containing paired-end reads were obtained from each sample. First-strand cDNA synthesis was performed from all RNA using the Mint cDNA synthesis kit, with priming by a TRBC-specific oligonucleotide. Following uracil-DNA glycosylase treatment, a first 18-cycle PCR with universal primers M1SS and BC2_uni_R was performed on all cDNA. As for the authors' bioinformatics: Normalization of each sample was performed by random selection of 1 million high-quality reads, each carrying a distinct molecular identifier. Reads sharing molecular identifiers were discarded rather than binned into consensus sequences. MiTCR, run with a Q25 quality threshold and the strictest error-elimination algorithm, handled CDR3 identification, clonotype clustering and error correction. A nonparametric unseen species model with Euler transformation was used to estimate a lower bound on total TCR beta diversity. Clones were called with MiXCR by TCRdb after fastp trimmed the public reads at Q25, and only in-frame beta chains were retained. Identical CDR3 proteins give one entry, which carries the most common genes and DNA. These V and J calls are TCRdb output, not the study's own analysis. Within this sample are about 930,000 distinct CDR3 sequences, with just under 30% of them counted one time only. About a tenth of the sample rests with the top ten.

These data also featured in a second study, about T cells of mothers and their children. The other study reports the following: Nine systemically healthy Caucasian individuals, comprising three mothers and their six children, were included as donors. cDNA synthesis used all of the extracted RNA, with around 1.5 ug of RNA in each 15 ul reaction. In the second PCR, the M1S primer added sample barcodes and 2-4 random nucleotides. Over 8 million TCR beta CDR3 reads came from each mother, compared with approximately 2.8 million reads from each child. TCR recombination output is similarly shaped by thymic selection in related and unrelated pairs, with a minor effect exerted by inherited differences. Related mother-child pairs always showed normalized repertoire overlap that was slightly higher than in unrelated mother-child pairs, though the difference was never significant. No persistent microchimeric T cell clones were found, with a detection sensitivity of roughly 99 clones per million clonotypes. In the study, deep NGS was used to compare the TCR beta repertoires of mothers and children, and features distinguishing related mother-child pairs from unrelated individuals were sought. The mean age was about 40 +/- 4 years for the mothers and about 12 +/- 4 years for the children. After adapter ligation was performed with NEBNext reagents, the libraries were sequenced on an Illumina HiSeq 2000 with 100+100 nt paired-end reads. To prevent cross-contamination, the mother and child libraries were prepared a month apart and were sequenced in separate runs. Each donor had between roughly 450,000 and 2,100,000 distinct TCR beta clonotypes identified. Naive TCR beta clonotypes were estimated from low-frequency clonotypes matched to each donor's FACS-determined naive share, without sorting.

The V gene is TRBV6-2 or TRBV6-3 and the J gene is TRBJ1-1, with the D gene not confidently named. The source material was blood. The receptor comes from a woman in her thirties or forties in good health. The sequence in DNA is TGTGCCAGCAGTCGATTTCCACGGAACACTGAAGCTTTCTTT. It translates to CASSRFPRNTEAFF.